The sample holds a few counts of the clone carrying this TCR beta chain. The antigen is not known. CDR1 is MNHEY, CDR2 SMNVEV, per germline (reference sequence). The CDR3 sequence is 13 residues long. V lost 0 bases, J lost 9 bases, and 9 bases lay in between. This sample was taken from a study of shared clonotypes between healthy human individuals. Whole-study results and caveats: The naive CD4 repertoires of several donors were compared, and 5% to 6.5% of clonotypes were shared. Some clonotypes were shared by all four sorted-subset donors, while others were not shared. The non-shared ones had lower generation probabilities than the shared ones.

Sorted-subset replicate PCR reactions contained roughly 200 ng DNA, corresponding to some 30,000 T cell genomes. Libraries were prepared by immunoSEQ multiplex PCR; TCRdb keeps only in-frame clonotypes and omits some of them. This table holds under 650,000 clones, 90% to 97% found once. The material sequenced was naive CD4+ T cells sorted from blood. Subset noted: CD45RA+ positively selected. The sequence was collected from a woman aged 25 to 39 in good health. The chain recombines TRBV27 with TRBJ1-5; D gene unclear. This CDR3 is CASSLSTPGPQHF. CDR3 nucleotide sequence: TGTGCCAGCAGTTTATCGACCCCCGGGCCCCAGCATTTT.